The rows below give T cell receptor beta chains drawn from one sample of a study of blood T cell repertoires in COVID-19. Clones were sequenced by immunoSEQ multiplex PCR, and TCRdb holds only the in-frame ones, with some missing. In the table there are around 260,000 clones, 88% of which are singletons. Sample: peripheral blood. The receptor set was obtained from a human donor in a cohort sampled during active COVID-19. Each CDR3 is given with its conserved first and last residue. The D gene is left open where the match is weak. Some rows have no size entry. The others give once, few or many, or a class for an expanded clone.

TRBD2	NA	TRBV7-2	TRBJ2-7	TGTGCCAGCAGCTTAGGACTAGCGGGGGGGTGGTCCTACGAGCAGTACTTC	CASSLGLAGGWSYEQYF
NA	NA	TRBV4-3	TRBJ2-5	TGCGCCAGCAGCCAAGATCGGACGGGAGTGGAGACCCAGTACTTC	CASSQDRTGVETQYF
NA	NA	TRBV19	TRBJ1-4	TGTGCCAGTAGTAAGGACAGACTCCTACCCGCAACTAATGAAAAACTGTTTTTT	CASSKDRLLPATNEKLFF
TRBD2	NA	TRBV5-1	TRBJ2-3	TGCGCCAGCAGCAGGGGCCTAGCGGGGGGGTTGGACACAGATACGCAGTATTTT	CASSRGLAGGLDTDTQYF
NA	NA	TRBV18	TRBJ2-6	TGTGCCAGCTCCGTGGACGTCCGGGGCTCTGGGGCCAACGTCCTGACTTTC	CASSVDVRGSGANVLTF
NA	NA	TRBV11-3	TRBJ2-6	TGTGCCAGCAGCCCCCATGTTTCCGGGGCCAACGTCCTGACTTTC	CASSPHVSGANVLTF
NA	NA	TRBV5-6	TRBJ2-7	TGTGCCAGCAGCTTGGTTCGAGTGAGCTACGAGCAGTACTTC	CASSLVRVSYEQYF
NA	NA	TRBV7-6	TRBJ1-5	TGTGCCAGCAGCCGTACAGGTTACGCCCTTCAGTATAGCAATCAGCCCCAGCATTTT	CASSRTGYALQYSNQPQHF
NA	NA	TRBV5-6	TRBJ1-1	TGTGCCAGCAGCTGGGCTGGGGGCGAAGCTTTCTTT	CASSWAGGEAFF
TRBD2	NA	TRBV7-2	TRBJ2-7	TGTGCCAGCAGCACTAGCGGAGTAACCTACGAGCAGTACTTC	CASSTSGVTYEQYF
NA	NA	TRBV9	TRBJ2-5	TGTGCCAGCAGTCGAGGACAAGAGACCCAGTACTTC	CASSRGQETQYF
NA	NA	TRBV5-1	TRBJ2-6	TGCGCCAGCAGCTTGTTCAGGCCCTCAGGGGCCAACGTCCTGACTTTC	CASSLFRPSGANVLTF
NA	NA	TRBV10-3	TRBJ1-6	TGTGCCATCAGCTCCGGGATACTAAACCTTAATTCACCCCTCCACTTT	CAISSGILNLNSPLHF
NA	NA	TRBV29-1	TRBJ1-1	TGCAGCGTCACCAACGGTCTGAACACTGAAGCTTTCTTT	CSVTNGLNTEAFF
TRBD1	once	TRBV6-5	TRBJ1-2	TGTGCCAGCAGTTACTCCCTAACGGGACAGTCTGGCTACACCTTC	CASSYSLTGQSGYTF
TRBD1	few	TRBV5-4	TRBJ1-2	TGTGCCAGCAGCTTGGCAGGGGGCAACAGGAACTATGGCTACACCTTC	CASSLAGGNRNYGYTF
TRBD1	NA	TRBV9	TRBJ2-3	TGTGCCAGCCGGACAGGGCTGGGCACAGATACGCAGTATTTT	CASRTGLGTDTQYF
TRBD1	NA	TRBV11-3	TRBJ2-1	TGTGCCAGCAGCTTAGTGCGGGACAGGGGCCTTAATGAGCAGTTCTTC	CASSLVRDRGLNEQFF
TRBD1	NA	TRBV27	TRBJ2-1	TGTGCCAGCAGTTTATGGCAGGGGGCCTACAATGAGCAGTTCTTC	CASSLWQGAYNEQFF
TRBD1	once	TRBV11-3	TRBJ1-1	TGTGCCAGCAGCTTGACCCGACAGGGCGCGAACACTGAAGCTTTCTTT	CASSLTRQGANTEAFF
NA	NA	TRBV28	TRBJ1-2	TGTGCCAGCAGTTTACCCGGACAGCTACCCTACGGCTACACCTTC	CASSLPGQLPYGYTF
NA	NA	TRBV9	TRBJ1-1	TGTGCCAGCAGCGTAGGGGCCGAGCGGGCTGAAGCTTTCTTT	CASSVGAERAEAFF
TRBD1	NA	TRBV4-1	TRBJ1-2	TGCGCCAGCAGCCTCCGGACAGGGGAAGGCTACACCTTC	CASSLRTGEGYTF
TRBD2	NA	TRBV5-1	TRBJ2-7	TGCGCCAGCAGCTTCAGCGGGAGTACCTACGAGCAGTACTTC	CASSFSGSTYEQYF
NA	NA	TRBV6-5	TRBJ1-2	TGTGCCAGCAGTCTATCCCCGACAGCCTACTATGGCTACACCTTC	CASSLSPTAYYGYTF
NA	NA	TRBV24-1	TRBJ2-1	TGTGCCACCCTTGGTCCGACAGGACACCGACCGAATGAGCAGTTCTTC	CATLGPTGHRPNEQFF
NA	NA	TRBV19	TRBJ1-5	TGTGCCAGTAGTATAATAGAGGGAATAATACAGCCCCAGCATTTT	CASSIIEGIIQPQHF
NA	NA	TRBV19	TRBJ1-2	TGTGCCAGTAGACAGGGCCTCTCCTATGGCTACACCTTC	CASRQGLSYGYTF
TRBD1	NA	TRBV6-4	TRBJ2-7	TGTGCCAGCCAGGGACAGGGGGTGTACGAGCAGTACTTC	CASQGQGVYEQYF
NA	NA	TRBV15	TRBJ1-4	TGTGCCACCAGCATGGGATTGGGGGGAGGTGAAAAACTGTTTTTT	CATSMGLGGGEKLFF
NA	NA	TRBV7-2	TRBJ1-1	TGTGCCAGCAGCTTAGTATACAGCATGAACACTGAAGCTTTCTTT	CASSLVYSMNTEAFF
TRBD2	NA	TRBV9	TRBJ2-5	TGTGCCAGCAGCCCTAGAAGGCTAGCGGGCCAAGAGACCCAGTACTTC	CASSPRRLAGQETQYF
NA	NA	TRBV4-3	TRBJ1-1	TGCGCCAGCAGCCAAGATCTAAGGGGATCGGCTGAAGCTTTCTTT	CASSQDLRGSAEAFF
NA	NA	TRBV11-2	TRBJ2-7	TGTGCCAGCAGCTTAGGGGAGGCGTCCTACGAGCAGTACTTC	CASSLGEASYEQYF
NA	few	TRBV11-3	TRBJ2-6	TGTGCCAGCAGCCCCGGTACAGGGAGTGGGGCCAACGTCCTGACTTTC	CASSPGTGSGANVLTF
TRBD2	NA	TRBV27	TRBJ2-5	TGTGCCAGCACTCCCTCCGGGGGGGCTCTCGAGACCCAGTACTTC	CASTPSGGALETQYF
TRBD2	once	TRBV28	TRBJ2-7	TGTGCCAGCACGTTGGGGCTAGCGGGAGTCTCGTGGAAGCAGTACTTC	CASTLGLAGVSWKQYF
TRBD1	NA	TRBV6-5	TRBJ2-7	TGTGCCAGCAGACCGACAGGGGGTTACGACGAGCAGTACTTC	CASRPTGGYDEQYF
NA	NA	TRBV5-1	TRBJ2-5	TGCGCCAGCAGCCTGCGGGAAGAGACCCAGTACTTC	CASSLREETQYF
TRBD1	NA	TRBV20-1	TRBJ1-2	TGCAGTGCTAGTCCGGACAGGGTCTGCTACACCTTC	CSASPDRVCYTF